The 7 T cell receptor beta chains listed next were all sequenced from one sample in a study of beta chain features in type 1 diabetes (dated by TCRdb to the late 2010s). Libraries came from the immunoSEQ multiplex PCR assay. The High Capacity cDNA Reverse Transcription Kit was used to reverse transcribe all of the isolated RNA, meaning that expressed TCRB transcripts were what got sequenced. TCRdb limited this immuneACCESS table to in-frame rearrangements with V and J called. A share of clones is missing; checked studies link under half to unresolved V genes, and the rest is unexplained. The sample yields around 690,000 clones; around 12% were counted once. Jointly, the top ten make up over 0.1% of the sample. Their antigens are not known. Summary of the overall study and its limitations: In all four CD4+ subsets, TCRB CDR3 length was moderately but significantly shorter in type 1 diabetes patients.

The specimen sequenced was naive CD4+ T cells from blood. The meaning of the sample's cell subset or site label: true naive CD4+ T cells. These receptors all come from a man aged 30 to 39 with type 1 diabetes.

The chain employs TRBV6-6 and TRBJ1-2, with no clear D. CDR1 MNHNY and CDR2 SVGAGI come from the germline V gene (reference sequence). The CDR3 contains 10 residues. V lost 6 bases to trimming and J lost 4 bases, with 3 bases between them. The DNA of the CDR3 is TGTGCCAGCAGAGGCTATGGCTACACCTTC. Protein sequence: CASRGYGYTF.

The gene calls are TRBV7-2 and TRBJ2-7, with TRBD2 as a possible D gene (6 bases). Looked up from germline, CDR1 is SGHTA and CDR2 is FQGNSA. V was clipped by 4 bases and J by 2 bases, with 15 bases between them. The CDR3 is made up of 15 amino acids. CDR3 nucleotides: TGTGCCAGCAGCTCGGGAGCGGGTTCCCCCTACGAGCAGTACTTC. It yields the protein CASSSGAGSPYEQYF.

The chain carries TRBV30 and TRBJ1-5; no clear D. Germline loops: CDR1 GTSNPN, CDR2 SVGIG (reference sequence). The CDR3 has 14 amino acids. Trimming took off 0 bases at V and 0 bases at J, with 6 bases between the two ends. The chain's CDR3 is CAWSVSSSNQPQHF. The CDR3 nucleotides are TGTGCCTGGAGTGTATCTTCTAGCAATCAGCCCCAGCATTTT.

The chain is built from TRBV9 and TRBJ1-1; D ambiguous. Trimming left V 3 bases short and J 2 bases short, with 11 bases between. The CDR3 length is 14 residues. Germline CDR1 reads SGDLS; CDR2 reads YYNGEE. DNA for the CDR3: TGTGCCAGCAGCGCCGGACCGGTAAACACTGAAGCTTTCTTT. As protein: CASSAGPVNTEAFF.

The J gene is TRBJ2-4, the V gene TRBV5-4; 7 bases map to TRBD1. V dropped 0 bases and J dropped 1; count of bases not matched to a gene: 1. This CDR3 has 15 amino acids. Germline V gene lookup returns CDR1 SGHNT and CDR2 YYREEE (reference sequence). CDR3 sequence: CASSLEQGAKNIQYF. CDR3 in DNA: TGTGCCAGCAGCTTGGAACAGGGGGCCAAAAACATTCAGTACTTC.

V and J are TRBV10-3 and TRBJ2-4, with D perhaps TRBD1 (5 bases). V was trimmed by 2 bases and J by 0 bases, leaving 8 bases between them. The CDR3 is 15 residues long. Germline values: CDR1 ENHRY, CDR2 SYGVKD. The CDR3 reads CAISEDRIAKNIQYF. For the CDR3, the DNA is TGTGCCATCAGTGAGGACAGAATAGCCAAAAACATTCAGTACTTC.

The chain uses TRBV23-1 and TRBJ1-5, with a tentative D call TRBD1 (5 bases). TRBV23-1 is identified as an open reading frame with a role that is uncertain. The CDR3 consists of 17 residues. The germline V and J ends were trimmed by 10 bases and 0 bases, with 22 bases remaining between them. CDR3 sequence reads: CANPGRGLGYSNQPQHF. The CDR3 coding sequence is TGCGCCAACCCGGGAAGGGGCCTCGGGTATAGCAATCAGCCCCAGCATTTT.